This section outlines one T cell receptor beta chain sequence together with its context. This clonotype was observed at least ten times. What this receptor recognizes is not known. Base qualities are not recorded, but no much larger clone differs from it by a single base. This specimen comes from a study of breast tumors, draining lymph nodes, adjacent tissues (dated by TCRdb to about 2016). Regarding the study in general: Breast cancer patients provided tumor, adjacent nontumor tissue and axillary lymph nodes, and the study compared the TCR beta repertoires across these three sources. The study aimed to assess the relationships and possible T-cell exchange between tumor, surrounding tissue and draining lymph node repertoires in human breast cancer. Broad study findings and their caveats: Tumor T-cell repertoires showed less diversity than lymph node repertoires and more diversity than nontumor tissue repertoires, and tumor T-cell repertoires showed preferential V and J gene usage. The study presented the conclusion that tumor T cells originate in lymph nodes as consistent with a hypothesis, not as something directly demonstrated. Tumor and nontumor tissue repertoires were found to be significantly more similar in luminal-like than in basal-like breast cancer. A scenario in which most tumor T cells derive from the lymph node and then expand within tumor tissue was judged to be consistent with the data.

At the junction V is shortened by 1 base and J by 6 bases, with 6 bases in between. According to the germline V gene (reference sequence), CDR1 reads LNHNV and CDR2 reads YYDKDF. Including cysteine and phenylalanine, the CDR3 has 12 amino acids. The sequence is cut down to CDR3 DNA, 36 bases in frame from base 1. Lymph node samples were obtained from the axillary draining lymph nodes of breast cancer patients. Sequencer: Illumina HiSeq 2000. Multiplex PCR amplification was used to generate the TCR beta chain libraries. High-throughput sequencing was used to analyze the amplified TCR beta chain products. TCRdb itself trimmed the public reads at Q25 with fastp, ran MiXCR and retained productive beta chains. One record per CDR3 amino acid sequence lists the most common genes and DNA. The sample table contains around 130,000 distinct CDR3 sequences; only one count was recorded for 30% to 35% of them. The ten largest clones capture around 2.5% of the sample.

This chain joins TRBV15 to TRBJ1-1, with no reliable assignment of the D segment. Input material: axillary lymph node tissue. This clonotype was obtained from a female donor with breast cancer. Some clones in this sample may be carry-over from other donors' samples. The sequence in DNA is TGTGCCACCAGCAGAGGCACAGCTGAAGCTTTCTTT. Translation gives CATSRGTAEAFF.